This T cell receptor (beta chain) was sequenced during a study of T cells in Graves' hyperthyroidism and ophthalmopathy. Study information: Peripheral blood draws took place at initial diagnosis, ahead of any treatment.

Amplification of TCR beta CDR3 regions was performed using RNA transcripts as template. First-round RT-PCR of the TCR CDR3 relied on the HTBI primer set. TCRdb reprocessed the multiplex PCR reads via MiXCR and lists one record per CDR3 protein. The sample has nearly 250,000 distinct CDR3 sequences, around 24% seen once. This clonotype was counted many times. Its antigen remains unknown. Disease lasting under 3 months, a NOSPECS grade of at least 4, and a Clinical Activity Score of at least 3 were features of the ophthalmopathy patients. Study-wide results and limits: In validation, the model predicted ophthalmopathy. These predictions came a median roughly 6 months before onset.

What was sequenced was blood. This clonotype originated in a woman aged 35 to 49 with Graves' ophthalmopathy.

CDR3 sequence (DNA): TGTGCCAGCAGTTCCAAGGGGAACAGCAATCAGCCCCAGCATTTT. It yields the protein CASSSKGNSNQPQHF. The J gene is TRBJ1-5, the V gene TRBV12-3 or TRBV12-4; a weak D match, TRBD1 (5 bases). The CDR3 has 15 residues. Trimming took 4 bases from V and 1 from J, leaving 11 bases between them.